The 2 T cell receptor beta chains presented below share a single source sample, sequenced in a study of CD8 T cells in Susac syndrome. Random hexamers were used to reverse transcribe the RNA input (roughly 0.5 to 1 ug). TCRdb processed the immunoSEQ multiplex PCR reads anew with MiXCR; each CDR3 protein has one entry. Among 250,000 to 350,000 distinct CDR3 sequences listed, about 91% were seen once. What was sequenced was CD4+ T cells from PBMCs. The source of these receptors is a human donor with multiple sclerosis.

The J gene is TRBJ1-2, the V gene TRBV19; D possibly corresponds to TRBD1 (6 bases). The V end was cut by 7 bases, the J end by 6 bases, with 18 bases between. Germline V CDR1 and CDR2: LNHDA, SQIVND (reference sequence). The CDR3 sequence is 14 residues long. In DNA, the CDR3 is TGTGCCAGTATGCGGACAGACAGTGCACATGGCTACACCTTC. It translates to CASMRTDSAHGYTF.

The gene calls are TRBV5-6 and TRBJ2-4, with 10 bases matching TRBD2. CDR3 length: 15 residues. V trimming: 5 bases; J trimming: 8 bases; junction bases outside the gene matches: 10. Germline V gives CDR1 SGHDT, CDR2 YYEEEE. CDR3 region: CASSPLAGAGDIQYF. CDR3 coding DNA: TGTGCCAGCAGTCCCCTAGCGGGAGCTGGAGACATTCAGTACTTC.